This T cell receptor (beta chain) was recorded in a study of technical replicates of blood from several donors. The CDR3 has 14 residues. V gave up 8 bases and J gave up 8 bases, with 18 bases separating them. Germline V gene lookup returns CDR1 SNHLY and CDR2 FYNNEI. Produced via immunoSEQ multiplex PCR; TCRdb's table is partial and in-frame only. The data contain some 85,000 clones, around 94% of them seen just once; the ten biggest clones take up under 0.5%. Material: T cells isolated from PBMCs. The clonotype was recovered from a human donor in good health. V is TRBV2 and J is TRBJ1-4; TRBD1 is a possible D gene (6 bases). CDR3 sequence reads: CASRGGQVQEKLFF. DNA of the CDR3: TGTGCCAGCCGGGGGGGGCAGGTTCAGGAAAAACTGTTTTTT. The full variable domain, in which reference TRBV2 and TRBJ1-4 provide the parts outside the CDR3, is EPEVTQTPSHQVTQMGQEVILRCVPISNHLYFYWYRQILGQKVEFLVSFYNNEISEKSEIFDDQFSVERPDGSNFTLKIRSTKLEDSAMYFCASRGGQVQEKLFFGSGTQLSVL.